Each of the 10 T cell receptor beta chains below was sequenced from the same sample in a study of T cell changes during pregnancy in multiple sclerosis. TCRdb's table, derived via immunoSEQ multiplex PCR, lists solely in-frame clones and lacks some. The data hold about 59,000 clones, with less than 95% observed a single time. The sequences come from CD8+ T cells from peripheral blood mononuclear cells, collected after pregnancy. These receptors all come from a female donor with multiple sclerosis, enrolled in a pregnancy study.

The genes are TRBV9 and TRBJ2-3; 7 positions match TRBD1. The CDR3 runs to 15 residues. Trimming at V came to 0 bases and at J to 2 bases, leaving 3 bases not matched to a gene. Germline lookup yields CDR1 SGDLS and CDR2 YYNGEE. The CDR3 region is CASSVGQGYTDTQYF. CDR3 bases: TGTGCCAGCAGCGTAGGACAGGGTTACACAGATACGCAGTATTTT.

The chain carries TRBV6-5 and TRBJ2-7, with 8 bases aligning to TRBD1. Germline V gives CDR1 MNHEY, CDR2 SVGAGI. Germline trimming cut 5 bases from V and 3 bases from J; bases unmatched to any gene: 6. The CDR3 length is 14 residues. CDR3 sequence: CASSPGQGSYEQYF. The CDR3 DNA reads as TGTGCCAGCAGTCCAGGACAGGGTAGCTACGAGCAGTACTTC.

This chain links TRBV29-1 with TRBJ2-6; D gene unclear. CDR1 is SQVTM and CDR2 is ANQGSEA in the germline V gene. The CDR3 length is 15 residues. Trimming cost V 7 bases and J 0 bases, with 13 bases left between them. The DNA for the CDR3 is TGCAGCGCCAACTCAGGAAGCTCTGGGGCCAACGTCCTGACTTTC. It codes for CSANSGSSGANVLTF.

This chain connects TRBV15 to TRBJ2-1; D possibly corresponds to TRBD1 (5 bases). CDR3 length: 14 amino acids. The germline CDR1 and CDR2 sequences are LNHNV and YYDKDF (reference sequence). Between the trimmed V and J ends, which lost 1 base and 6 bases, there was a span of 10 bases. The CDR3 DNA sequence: TGTGCCACCAGCAGAGTTGGCAGGGCCAATGAGCAGTTCTTC. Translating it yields CATSRVGRANEQFF.

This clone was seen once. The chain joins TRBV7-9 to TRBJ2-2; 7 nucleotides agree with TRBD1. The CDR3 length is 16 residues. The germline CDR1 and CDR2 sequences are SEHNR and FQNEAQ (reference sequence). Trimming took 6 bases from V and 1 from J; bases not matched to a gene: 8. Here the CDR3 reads CASSPTGTENTGELFF. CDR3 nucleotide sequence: TGTGCCAGCAGTCCAACCGGGACAGAGAACACCGGGGAGCTGTTTTTT.

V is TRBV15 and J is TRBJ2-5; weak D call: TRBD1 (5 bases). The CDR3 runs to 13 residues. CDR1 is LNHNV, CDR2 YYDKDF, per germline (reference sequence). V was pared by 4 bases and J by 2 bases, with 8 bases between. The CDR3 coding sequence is TGTGCCACCAGCAAAGGGGTTCAAGAGACCCAGTACTTC. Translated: CATSKGVQETQYF.

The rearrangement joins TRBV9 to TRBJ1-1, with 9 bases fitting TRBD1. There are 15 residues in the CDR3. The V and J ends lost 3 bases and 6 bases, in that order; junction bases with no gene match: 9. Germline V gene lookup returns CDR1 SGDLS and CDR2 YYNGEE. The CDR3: CASSALQGALAEAFF. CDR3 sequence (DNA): TGTGCCAGCAGCGCCTTACAGGGGGCGTTGGCTGAAGCTTTCTTT.

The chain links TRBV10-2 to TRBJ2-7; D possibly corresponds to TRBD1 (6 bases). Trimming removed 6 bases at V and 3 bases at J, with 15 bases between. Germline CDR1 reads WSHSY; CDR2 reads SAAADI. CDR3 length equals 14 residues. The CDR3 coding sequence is TGCGCCAGCAGCCTGGGACACGGCGACTACGAGCAGTACTTC. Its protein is CASSLGHGDYEQYF.

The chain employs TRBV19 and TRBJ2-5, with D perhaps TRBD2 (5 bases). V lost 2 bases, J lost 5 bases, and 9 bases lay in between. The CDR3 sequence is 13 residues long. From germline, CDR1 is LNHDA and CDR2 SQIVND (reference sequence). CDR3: CASSISGEETQYF. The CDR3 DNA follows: TGTGCCAGTAGTATATCCGGGGAGGAGACCCAGTACTTC.

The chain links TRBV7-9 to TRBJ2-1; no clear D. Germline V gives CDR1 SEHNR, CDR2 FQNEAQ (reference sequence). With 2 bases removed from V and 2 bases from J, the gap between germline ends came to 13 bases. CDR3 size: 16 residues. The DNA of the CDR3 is TGTGCCAGCAGCTTACCCCTGGCTTACGCCTACAATGAGCAGTTCTTC. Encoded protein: CASSLPLAYAYNEQFF.